This TCR beta chain was profiled in a study of shared clonotypes between healthy human individuals. Study overall: Each donor's CD4 naive and CD4 memory cells filled three plates apiece, CD8 naive two, and CD8 memory one. The study, taken as a whole, reports: Estimated richness values were generally larger in naive subsets than in memory subsets. Sorted-subset sequencing, rarefaction showed, was incomplete despite large depth.

J was trimmed by 2 bases and V by 7 bases; bases with no gene match: 5. Germline assignment: CDR1 MNHEY and CDR2 SMNVEV (reference sequence). This CDR3 contains 15 residues. Notes on this clone: Its antigen is still unknown.

The repertoire was sequenced with immunoSEQ multiplex PCR; TCRdb's copy has only in-frame clones and lacks some. The sample carries hundreds of thousands of clones, 97% recorded once. This sequence originates from a woman under 40 in good health. Sequenced sample: naive CD4+ T cells sorted from blood. Subset noted: CD45RA+ positively selected. The chain employs TRBV27 and TRBJ2-1; 10 positions match TRBD1. The CDR3 loop is CASNPTGGTYNEQFF. The CDR3 DNA reads TGTGCCAGCAATCCGACAGGGGGCACCTACAATGAGCAGTTCTTC.